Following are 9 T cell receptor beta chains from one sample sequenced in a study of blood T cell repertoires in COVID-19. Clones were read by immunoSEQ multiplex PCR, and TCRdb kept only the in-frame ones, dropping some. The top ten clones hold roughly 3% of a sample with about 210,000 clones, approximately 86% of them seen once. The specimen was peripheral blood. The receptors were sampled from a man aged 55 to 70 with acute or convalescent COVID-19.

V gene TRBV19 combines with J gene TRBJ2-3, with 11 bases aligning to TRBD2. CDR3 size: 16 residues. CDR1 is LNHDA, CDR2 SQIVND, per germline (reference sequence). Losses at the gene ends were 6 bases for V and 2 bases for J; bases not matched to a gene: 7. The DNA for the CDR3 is TGTGCCAGTAGCCCACTAGCGGGGGCGATCACAGATACGCAGTATTTT. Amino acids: CASSPLAGAITDTQYF.

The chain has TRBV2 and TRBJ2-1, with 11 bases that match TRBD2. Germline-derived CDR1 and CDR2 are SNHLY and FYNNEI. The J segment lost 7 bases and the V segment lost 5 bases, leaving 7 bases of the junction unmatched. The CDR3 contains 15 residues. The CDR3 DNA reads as TGTGCCAGCAGTCTAACTAGCGGGGGTGGGAATGAGCAGTTCTTC. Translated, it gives CASSLTSGGGNEQFF.

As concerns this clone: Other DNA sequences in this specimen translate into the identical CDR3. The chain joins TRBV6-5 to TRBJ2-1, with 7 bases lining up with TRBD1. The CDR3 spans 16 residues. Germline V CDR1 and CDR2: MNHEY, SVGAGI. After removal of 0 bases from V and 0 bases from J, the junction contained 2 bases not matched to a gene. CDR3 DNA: TGTGCCAGCAGTTACTCAGGGGGCAGCTCCTACAATGAGCAGTTCTTC. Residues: CASSYSGGSSYNEQFF.

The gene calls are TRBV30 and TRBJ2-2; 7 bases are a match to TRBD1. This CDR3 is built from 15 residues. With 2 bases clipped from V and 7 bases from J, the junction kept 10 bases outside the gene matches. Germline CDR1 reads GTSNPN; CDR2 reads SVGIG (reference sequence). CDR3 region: CAWSLPGQRIGELFF. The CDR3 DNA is TGTGCCTGGAGTTTACCGGGACAGAGGATCGGGGAGCTGTTTTTT.

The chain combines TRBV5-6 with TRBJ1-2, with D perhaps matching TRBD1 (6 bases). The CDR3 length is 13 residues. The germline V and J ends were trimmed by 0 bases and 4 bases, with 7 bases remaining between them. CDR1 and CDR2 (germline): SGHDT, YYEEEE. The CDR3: CASSLDRAYGYTF. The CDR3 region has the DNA TGTGCCAGCAGCTTGGACAGGGCCTATGGCTACACCTTC.

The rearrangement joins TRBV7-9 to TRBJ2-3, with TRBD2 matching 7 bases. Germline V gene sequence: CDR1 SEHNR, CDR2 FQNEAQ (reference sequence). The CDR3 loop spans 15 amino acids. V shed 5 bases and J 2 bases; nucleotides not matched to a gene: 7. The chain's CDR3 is CASSDGGGYTDTQYF. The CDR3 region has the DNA TGTGCCAGCAGCGACGGCGGGGGTTACACAGATACGCAGTATTTT.

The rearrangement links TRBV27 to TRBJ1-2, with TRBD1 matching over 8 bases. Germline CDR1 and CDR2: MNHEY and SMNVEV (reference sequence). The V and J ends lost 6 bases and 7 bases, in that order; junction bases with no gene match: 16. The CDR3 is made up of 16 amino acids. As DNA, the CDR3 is TGTGCCAGCAGCCCATGGGGACAGGACCGATTATTTGGCTACACCTTC. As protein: CASSPWGQDRLFGYTF.

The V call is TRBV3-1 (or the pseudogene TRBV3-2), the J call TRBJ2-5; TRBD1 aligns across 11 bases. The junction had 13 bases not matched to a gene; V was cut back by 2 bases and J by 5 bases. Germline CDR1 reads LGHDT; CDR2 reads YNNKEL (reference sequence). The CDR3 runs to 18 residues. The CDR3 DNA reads TGTGCCAGCAGCCAAAATGTGTGGGACAGGGGGGAAGGGGAGACCCAGTACTTC. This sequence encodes CASSQNVWDRGEGETQYF.

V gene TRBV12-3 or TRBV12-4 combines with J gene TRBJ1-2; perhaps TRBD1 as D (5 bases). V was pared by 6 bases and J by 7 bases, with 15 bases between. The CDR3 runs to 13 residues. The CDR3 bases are TGTGCCAGCAGCCACAGAGTCGACAGTGGCTACACCTTC. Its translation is CASSHRVDSGYTF.